Detailed here is one TCR beta chain. Recruits, aged roughly 18 to 90 years, lived in 24 US areas. These data originate in a study of blood T cell repertoires in COVID-19. Overall study context: PBMCs, B-cell-depleted T cells, or T cells provided the cDNA or gDNA that made up the material.

Original processing methods: Counts of nucleated cells, estimated from reference gene primer amplification, were obtained. Here immunoSEQ multiplex PCR was the method, and the copy in TCRdb shows in-frame clones only, minus some. The V and J calls and the clone size are those of that table, but D and trimming were determined from the DNA. Seen here are over 200,000 clones, around 93% observed once, and the top ten hold about 1.2%. This receptor was taken from a human donor in a cohort exposed to, infected with or recovered from COVID-19 (not recorded which). The donor label of this sample is uncertain. The sample comprised PBMCs or T cells enriched from blood (not recorded which).

The CDR3, as DNA: TGTGCCAGCAGCCTACAACAGGGGGCGGGCGGGGAGCTGTTTTTT. It yields the protein CASSLQQGAGGELFF. J is TRBJ2-2 and V is TRBV7-2; 9 positions agree with TRBD1. V trimming: 5 bases; J trimming: 7 bases; junction bases outside the gene matches: 8. Germline loops: CDR1 SGHTA, CDR2 FQGNSA. There are 15 residues in the CDR3.